Below, one TCR beta chain is given with its context. Its antigen is not identified. Sequencing of DNA taken from cultured CD4+ T cells relied on the Oncomine TCR Beta short-read assay. CD4+ T cells were cultured, and genomic DNA was extracted from them. Using its own MiXCR run on the PCR reads, TCRdb lists one record per CDR3 protein. In the table there are 20,000 or so distinct CDR3 sequences, approximately 48% of which are singletons. Regarding treatment: roughly 10-day PBMC culture with coronavirus spike peptide pools or control peptides (ViraFEST assay). It was with roughly 9.7 IU/ml IL-2 and roughly 9 ug/ml peptide pools that 2.2 million or so PBMCs per well were cultured. The sample originates from a study of vaccination and CD4 T cells after COVID-19. The CDR3 loop spans 16 amino acids. V gave up 5 bases and J gave up 8 bases, with 24 bases separating them. Germline loops: CDR1 SGHAT, CDR2 FQDESV (reference sequence).

The material was CD4+ T cells from blood, cultured in vitro, obtained after SARS-CoV-2 vaccination. This TCR came from a human donor who had recovered from COVID-19. This chain uses TRBV11-1 with TRBJ1-1; a possible D gene is TRBD1 (5 bases). CDR3 DNA sequence: TGTGCCAGCAGCCGAGGGCAGGGCGCCTCCCTGGGGGAAGCTTTCTTT. Translated: CASSRGQGASLGEAFF.